Listed below are T cell receptor beta chains from one sample, sequenced in a study of T cell responses to AZD1222 COVID-19 vaccine. Profiling relied on immunoSEQ multiplex PCR, and the TCRdb table lists in-frame clones only, not all of them. The data hold under 150,000 clones, with around 90% observed a single time. Sample: peripheral blood, taken 28 days after the second AZD1222 dose. The receptors were gathered from an adult who received the AZD1222 COVID-19 vaccine. CDR3s include the opening cysteine and the closing phenylalanine or tryptophan. The D gene is left open where the match is weak. Some rows have no size entry. The others give once, few or many, or a class for an expanded clone.

D gene	clone size	V gene	J gene	CDR3 protein	CDR3 DNA
TRBD2	.	TRBV7-2	TRBJ2-3	CASSLVGTSGTDTQYF	TGTGCCAGCAGCTTAGTGGGGACTAGCGGCACAGATACGCAGTATTTT
.	.	TRBV6-2/TRBV6-3	TRBJ1-5	CASSYSGGGGRSNQPQHF	TGTGCCAGCAGTTACTCGGGAGGGGGGGGCCGCAGCAATCAGCCCCAGCATTTT
.	.	TRBV3-1/TRBV3-2	TRBJ2-7	CASSQGKGAAYEQYF	TGTGCCAGCAGCCAAGGGAAGGGCGCAGCCTACGAGCAGTACTTC
.	.	TRBV25-1	TRBJ2-1	CASSVRTTRLDEQFF	TGTGCCAGCAGTGTCCGGACTACACGACTGGATGAGCAGTTCTTC
TRBD2	.	TRBV4-3	TRBJ2-1	CASSQGPGLAYNEQFF	TGCGCCAGCAGCCAAGGACCGGGACTAGCCTACAATGAGCAGTTCTTC
.	few	TRBV24-1	TRBJ2-5	CATSDVRGVQETQYF	TGTGCCACCAGTGACGTCAGGGGAGTCCAAGAGACCCAGTACTTC
TRBD1	.	TRBV7-3	TRBJ2-1	CASSLATGIPYNEQFF	TGTGCCAGCAGCTTAGCGACAGGGATCCCCTACAATGAGCAGTTCTTC
TRBD2	.	TRBV4-2	TRBJ2-4	CASSQATSGGAVNIQYF	TGTGCCAGCAGCCAAGCAACTAGCGGGGGGGCCGTAAACATTCAGTACTTC
.	.	TRBV27	TRBJ2-5	CASSFSPPGSPLGGQETQYF	TGTGCCAGCAGTTTTAGCCCCCCGGGCTCTCCCTTGGGCGGCCAAGAGACCCAGTACTTC
.	.	TRBV11-2	TRBJ2-2	CASSVTRGTGELFF	TGTGCCAGCAGCGTGACGAGGGGCACCGGGGAGCTGTTTTTT
TRBD1	.	TRBV5-1	TRBJ1-3	CASSSGQGDGNTIYF	TGCGCCAGCAGCTCGGGACAGGGTGATGGAAACACCATATATTTT
.	.	TRBV5-1	TRBJ2-5	CASSLGPPQKETQYF	TGCGCCAGCAGCCTTGGGCCCCCCCAGAAAGAGACCCAGTACTTC
.	.	TRBV11-2	TRBJ1-4	CASSFTGVATNEKLFF	TGTGCCAGCAGCTTTACCGGGGTTGCAACTAATGAAAAACTGTTTTTT
TRBD1	.	TRBV4-2	TRBJ1-1	CASSHDRGLSTEAFF	TGTGCCAGCAGCCATGATAGGGGGCTTAGCACTGAAGCTTTCTTT
.	.	TRBV5-1	TRBJ1-6	CASSLGQSNSPLHF	TGCGCCAGCAGCTTGGGACAGAGTAATTCACCCCTCCACTTT
.	.	TRBV5-5	TRBJ2-3	CASSLYTVTDTQYF	TGTGCCAGCAGCCTCTATACAGTTACAGATACGCAGTATTTT
.	.	TRBV7-2	TRBJ1-2	CASSLISGQGYTF	TGTGCCAGCAGCTTAATTTCCGGGCAAGGCTACACCTTC
.	few	TRBV6-2/TRBV6-3	TRBJ1-4	CASSYNNPNEKLFF	TGTGCCAGCAGTTACAACAACCCTAATGAAAAACTGTTTTTT
.	.	TRBV4-3	TRBJ1-2	CASSQVGGQPHEGYTF	TGCGCCAGCAGCCAAGTGGGAGGACAGCCTCACGAGGGCTACACCTTC
.	.	TRBV6-1	TRBJ1-2	CASSELPVEGFGYTF	TGTGCCAGCAGTGAACTCCCCGTAGAGGGCTTTGGCTACACCTTC
TRBD2	.	TRBV27	TRBJ2-5	CASSAELAGGLGETQYF	TGTGCCAGCAGTGCCGAACTAGCGGGGGGCCTGGGGGAGACCCAGTACTTC
.	once	TRBV27	TRBJ1-5	CASSFGLDQPQHF	TGTGCCAGCAGTTTTGGGTTGGATCAGCCCCAGCATTTT
.	.	TRBV7-9	TRBJ1-1	CASRRHLSTEAFF	TGTGCCAGCAGAAGACACCTCTCAACTGAAGCTTTCTTT
.	.	TRBV14	TRBJ1-1	CASSQEVWNRVSGTEAFF	TGTGCCAGCAGCCAAGAAGTATGGAACAGGGTGTCGGGAACTGAAGCTTTCTTT
TRBD1	.	TRBV18	TRBJ2-6	CASSRGQFSSGANVLTF	TGTGCCAGCTCACGGGGACAGTTTAGCTCTGGGGCCAACGTCCTGACTTTC
.	.	TRBV15	TRBJ1-2	CATSSERSGTPTYGYTF	TGTGCCACCAGCTCAGAGAGGTCCGGGACACCTACTTATGGCTACACCTTC
.	.	TRBV6-2/TRBV6-3	TRBJ1-5	CASSYRRQELYEYQNQPQHF	TGTGCCAGCAGTTACCGCCGACAGGAATTATACGAATATCAGAATCAGCCCCAGCATTTT
.	.	TRBV4-3	TRBJ2-1	CASSHGPSQFF	TGCGCCAGCAGCCATGGACCTTCGCAGTTCTTC
TRBD1	.	TRBV18	TRBJ1-3	CASSAGQGEGNTIYF	TGTGCCAGCTCAGCCGGACAGGGTGAAGGAAACACCATATATTTT
.	.	TRBV11-3	TRBJ1-1	CASSQGLDTEAFF	TGTGCCAGCAGCCAGGGGTTGGACACTGAAGCTTTCTTT
.	.	TRBV19	TRBJ1-1	CASSIGGTMNTEAFF	TGTGCCAGTAGTATTGGGGGGACCATGAACACTGAAGCTTTCTTT
TRBD1	.	TRBV27	TRBJ2-7	CASSLSGTGTIYEQYF	TGTGCCAGCAGTTTATCGGGGACAGGGACCATCTACGAGCAGTACTTC
TRBD2	.	TRBV7-2	TRBJ2-2	CASSFYSGGRDGELFF	TGTGCCAGCAGCTTCTACAGCGGGGGGAGGGACGGGGAGCTGTTTTTT
.	.	TRBV12-3/TRBV12-4	TRBJ2-5	CASSPGIQKYF	TGTGCCAGCAGCCCGGGGATTCAGAAGTACTTC
.	once	TRBV6-2/TRBV6-3	TRBJ2-7	CASSSGTSIREQYF	TGTGCCAGCAGTTCCGGGACATCAATCCGCGAGCAGTACTTC
.	.	TRBV18	TRBJ1-5	CASSAGEFSNQPQHF	TGTGCCAGCTCCGCCGGGGAATTTAGCAATCAGCCCCAGCATTTT
.	.	TRBV9	TRBJ2-6	CASSVRGETSPSGANVLTF	TGTGCCAGCAGCGTCAGGGGTGAGACTAGCCCCTCTGGGGCCAACGTCCTGACTTTC
TRBD1	.	TRBV9	TRBJ2-1	CASSPRTGVNEQFF	TGTGCCAGCAGCCCCCGGACAGGGGTGAATGAGCAGTTCTTC
TRBD1	.	TRBV19	TRBJ2-7	CASRDGQGLYEQYF	TGTGCCAGTAGAGACGGACAGGGGTTGTACGAGCAGTACTTC
.	once	TRBV29-1	TRBJ2-7	CSVAREVPAYEQYF	TGCAGCGTTGCCAGGGAAGTACCGGCCTACGAGCAGTACTTC
TRBD2	once	TRBV9	TRBJ2-1	CASSVGPSGDGPEQFF	TGTGCCAGCAGCGTAGGGCCTAGCGGGGACGGGCCTGAGCAGTTCTTC
TRBD1	.	TRBV11-2	TRBJ2-7	CASSGGTGDYEQYF	TGTGCCAGCAGCGGGGGGACAGGGGATTACGAGCAGTACTTC
.	.	TRBV7-9	TRBJ1-4	CASAEGPNEKLFF	TGTGCCAGCGCAGAGGGACCAAATGAAAAACTGTTTTTT
.	.	TRBV9	TRBJ1-3	CASSARDGSSGNTIYF	TGTGCCAGCAGCGCCCGGGACGGGAGCTCTGGAAACACCATATATTTT
.	.	TRBV5-1	TRBJ1-4	CASSLAAGREKLFF	TGCGCCAGCAGCTTGGCGGCAGGGCGTGAAAAACTGTTTTTT
.	few	TRBV6-5	TRBJ2-7	CASRGSGSYEQYF	TGTGCCAGCAGGGGCTCTGGTTCCTACGAGCAGTACTTC
.	.	TRBV19	TRBJ1-3	CATEQKSSGNTIYF	TGTGCCACCGAACAGAAATCTTCTGGAAACACCATATATTTT
.	.	TRBV6-5	TRBJ1-2	CASSYSPDSSYGYTF	TGTGCCAGCAGTTACTCTCCGGACAGTAGCTATGGCTACACCTTC
.	.	TRBV5-4	TRBJ2-2	CASSFHPGPGELFF	TGTGCCAGCAGCTTTCACCCAGGTCCCGGGGAGCTGTTTTTT
.	.	TRBV7-2	TRBJ2-4	CASSLRTSGKDIQYF	TGTGCCAGCAGCTTAAGAACGTCAGGGAAAGACATTCAGTACTTC
.	.	TRBV19	TRBJ2-5	CASSTSLGGASQETQYF	TGTGCCAGTTCCACTAGTCTCGGGGGAGCCAGCCAAGAGACCCAGTACTTC
TRBD2	.	TRBV29-1	TRBJ2-1	CSVVGLAGNYNEQFF	TGCAGCGTTGTGGGGCTAGCGGGGAACTACAATGAGCAGTTCTTC
.	once	TRBV28	TRBJ1-1	CASSLVMGGVGAFF	TGTGCCAGCAGTTTAGTTATGGGAGGTGTTGGAGCTTTCTTT
TRBD1	.	TRBV9	TRBJ2-5	CASSVGAGGNQETQYF	TGTGCCAGCAGCGTAGGGGCAGGGGGCAACCAAGAGACCCAGTACTTC
.	few	TRBV4-1	TRBJ1-2	CASSQDGFYGYTF	TGCGCCAGCAGCCAAGATGGCTTTTATGGCTACACCTTC
.	once	TRBV28	TRBJ1-5	CASMGGFANQPQHF	TGTGCCAGCATGGGGGGGTTCGCCAATCAGCCCCAGCATTTT